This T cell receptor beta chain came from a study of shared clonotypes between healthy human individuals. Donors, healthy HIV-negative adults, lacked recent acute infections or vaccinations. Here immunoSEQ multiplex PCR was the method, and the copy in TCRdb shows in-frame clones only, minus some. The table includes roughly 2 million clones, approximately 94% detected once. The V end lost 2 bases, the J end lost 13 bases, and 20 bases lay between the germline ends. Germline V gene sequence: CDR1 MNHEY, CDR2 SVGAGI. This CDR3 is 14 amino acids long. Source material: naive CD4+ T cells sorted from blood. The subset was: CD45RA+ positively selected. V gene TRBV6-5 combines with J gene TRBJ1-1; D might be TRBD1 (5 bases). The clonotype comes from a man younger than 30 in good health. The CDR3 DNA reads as TGTGCCAGCAGTTACGGCGGACAAACTTCAATTGTTTTCTTT. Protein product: CASSYGGQTSIVFF.